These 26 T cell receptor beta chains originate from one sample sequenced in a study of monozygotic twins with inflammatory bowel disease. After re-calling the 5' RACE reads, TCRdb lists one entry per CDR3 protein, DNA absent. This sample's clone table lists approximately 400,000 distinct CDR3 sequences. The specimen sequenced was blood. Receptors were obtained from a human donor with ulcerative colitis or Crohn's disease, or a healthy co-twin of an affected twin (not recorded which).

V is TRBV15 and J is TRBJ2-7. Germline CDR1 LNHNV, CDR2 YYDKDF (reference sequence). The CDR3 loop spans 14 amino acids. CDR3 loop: CATSRRPDSYEQYF. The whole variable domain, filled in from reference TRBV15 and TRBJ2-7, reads DAMVIQNPRYQVTQFGKPVTLSCSQTLNHNVMYWYQQKSSQAPKLLFHYYDKDFNNEADTPDNFQSRRPNTSFCFLDIRSPGLGDTAMYLCATSRRPDSYEQYFGPGTRLTVT.

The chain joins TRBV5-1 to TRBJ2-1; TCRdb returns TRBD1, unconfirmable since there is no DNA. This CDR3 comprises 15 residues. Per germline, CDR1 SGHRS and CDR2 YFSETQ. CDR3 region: CASSLAGGNYNEQFF.

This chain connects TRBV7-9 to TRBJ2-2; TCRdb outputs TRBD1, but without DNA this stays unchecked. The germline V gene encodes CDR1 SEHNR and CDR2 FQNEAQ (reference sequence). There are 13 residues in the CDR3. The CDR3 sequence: CASSPQGTGELFF. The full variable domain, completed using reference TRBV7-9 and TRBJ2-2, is DTGVSQNPRHKITKRGQNVTFRCDPISEHNRLYWYRQTLGQGPEFLTYFQNEAQLEKSRLLSDRFSAERPKGSFSTLEIQRTEQGDSAMYLCASSPQGTGELFFGEGSRLTVL.

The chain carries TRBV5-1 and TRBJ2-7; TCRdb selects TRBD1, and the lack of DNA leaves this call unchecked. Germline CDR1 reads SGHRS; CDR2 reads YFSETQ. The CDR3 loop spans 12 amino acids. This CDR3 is CASSLVGDEQYF.

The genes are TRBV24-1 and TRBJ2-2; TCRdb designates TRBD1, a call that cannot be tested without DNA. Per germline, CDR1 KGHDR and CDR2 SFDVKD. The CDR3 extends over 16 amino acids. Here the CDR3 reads CATSMTGVRGTGELFF.

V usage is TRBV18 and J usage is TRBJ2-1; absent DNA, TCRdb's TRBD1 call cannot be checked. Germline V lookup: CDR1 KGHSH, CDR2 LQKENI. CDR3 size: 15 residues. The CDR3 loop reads CASSPPGQAHNEQFF.

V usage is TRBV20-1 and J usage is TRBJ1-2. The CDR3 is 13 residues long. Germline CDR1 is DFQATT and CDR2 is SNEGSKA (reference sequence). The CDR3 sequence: CSARDSAAGGYTF.

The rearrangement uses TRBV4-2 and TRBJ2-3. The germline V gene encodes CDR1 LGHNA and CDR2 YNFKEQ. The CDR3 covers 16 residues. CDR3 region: CASSQDPGSSTDTQYF.

CDR3 amino acids: CASSAGTDRGPMSSSSGLDEQFF. The V call is TRBV9, the J call TRBJ2-1; TCRdb's D gene call, TRBD1, goes unchecked for lack of DNA. Looked up from germline, CDR1 is SGDLS and CDR2 is YYNGEE. The CDR3 consists of 23 residues. Supplemented by reference TRBV9 and TRBJ2-1, the full variable domain reads DSGVTQTPKHLITATGQRVTLRCSPRSGDLSVYWYQQSLDQGLQFLIQYYNGEERAKGNILERFSAQQFPDLHSELNLSSLELGDSALYFCASSAGTDRGPMSSSSGLDEQFFGPGTRLTVL.

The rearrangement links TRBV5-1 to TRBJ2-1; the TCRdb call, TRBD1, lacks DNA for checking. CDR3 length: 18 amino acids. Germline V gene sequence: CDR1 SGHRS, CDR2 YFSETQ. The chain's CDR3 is CASTRGLLTEGEYNEQFF.

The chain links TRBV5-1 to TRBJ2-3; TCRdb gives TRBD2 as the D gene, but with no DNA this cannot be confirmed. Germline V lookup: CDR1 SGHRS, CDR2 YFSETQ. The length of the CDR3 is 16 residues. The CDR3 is CASSLSTSGGTDTQYF.

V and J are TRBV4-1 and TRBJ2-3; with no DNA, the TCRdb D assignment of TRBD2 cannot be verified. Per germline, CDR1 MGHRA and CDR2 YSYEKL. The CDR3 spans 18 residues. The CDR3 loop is CASSQDGSGRGVTDTQYF.

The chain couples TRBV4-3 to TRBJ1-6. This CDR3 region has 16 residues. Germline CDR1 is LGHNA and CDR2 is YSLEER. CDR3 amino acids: CASSQDWAGANSPLHF.

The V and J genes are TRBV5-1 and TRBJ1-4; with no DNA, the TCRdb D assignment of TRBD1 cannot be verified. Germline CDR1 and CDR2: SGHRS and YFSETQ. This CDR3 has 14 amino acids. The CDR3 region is CASSPGGGNEKLFF.

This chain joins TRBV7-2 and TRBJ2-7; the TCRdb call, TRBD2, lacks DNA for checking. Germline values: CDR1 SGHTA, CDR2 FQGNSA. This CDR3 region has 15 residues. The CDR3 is CASRGTSGTLYEQYF. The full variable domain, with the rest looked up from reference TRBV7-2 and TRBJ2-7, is GAGVSQSPSNKVTEKGKDVELRCDPISGHTALYWYRQSLGQGLEFLIYFQGNSAPDKSGLPSDRFSAERTGGSVSTLTIQRTQQEDSAVYLCASRGTSGTLYEQYFGPGTRLTVT.

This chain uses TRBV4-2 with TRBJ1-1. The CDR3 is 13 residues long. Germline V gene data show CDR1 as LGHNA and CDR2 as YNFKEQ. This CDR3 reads CASSQEMGRDAFF.

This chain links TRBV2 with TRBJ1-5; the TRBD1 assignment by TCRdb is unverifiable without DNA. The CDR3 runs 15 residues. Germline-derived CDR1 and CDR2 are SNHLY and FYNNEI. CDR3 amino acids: CASSEALGGAQPQHF.

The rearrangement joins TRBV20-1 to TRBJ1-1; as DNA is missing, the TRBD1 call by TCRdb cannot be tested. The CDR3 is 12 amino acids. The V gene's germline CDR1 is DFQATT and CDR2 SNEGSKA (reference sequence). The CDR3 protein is CSGLRTGTEAFF.

CDR3 loop: CATSRRASGAKNIQYF. This chain joins TRBV15 and TRBJ2-4; the D call of TRBD2 rests on TCRdb alone, since no DNA is present to check it. The CDR3 contains 16 residues. CDR1 and CDR2 (germline): LNHNV, YYDKDF (reference sequence).

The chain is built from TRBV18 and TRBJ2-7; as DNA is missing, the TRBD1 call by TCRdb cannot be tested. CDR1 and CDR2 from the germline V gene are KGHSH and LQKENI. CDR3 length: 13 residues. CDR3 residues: CTSSPPGQGTQYF.

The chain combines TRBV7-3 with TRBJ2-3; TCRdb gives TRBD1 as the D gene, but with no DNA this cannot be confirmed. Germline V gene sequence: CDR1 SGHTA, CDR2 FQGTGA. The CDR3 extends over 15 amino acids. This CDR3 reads CASSLGNRGGDTQYF.

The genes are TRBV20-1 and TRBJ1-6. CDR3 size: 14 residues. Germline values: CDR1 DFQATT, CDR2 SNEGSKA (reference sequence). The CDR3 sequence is CSASEDAGNSPLHF.

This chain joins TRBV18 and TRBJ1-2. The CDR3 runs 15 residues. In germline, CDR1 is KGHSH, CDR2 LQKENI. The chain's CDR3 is CASSQPGRPPHGYTF. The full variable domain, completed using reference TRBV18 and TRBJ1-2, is NAGVMQNPRHLVRRRGQEARLRCSPMKGHSHVYWYRQLPEEGLKFMVYLQKENIIDESGMPKERFSAEFPKEGPSILRIQQVVRGDSAAYFCASSQPGRPPHGYTFGSGTRLTVV.

CDR3 amino acids: CASSYGKGLGKTF. This chain connects TRBV28 to TRBJ1-2. Germline CDR1 and CDR2: MDHEN and SYDVKM. The CDR3 totals 13 residues.

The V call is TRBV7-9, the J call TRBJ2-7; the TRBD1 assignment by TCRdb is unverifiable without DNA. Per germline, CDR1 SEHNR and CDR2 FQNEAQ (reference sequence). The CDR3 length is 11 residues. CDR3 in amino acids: CASRQGVEQYF.

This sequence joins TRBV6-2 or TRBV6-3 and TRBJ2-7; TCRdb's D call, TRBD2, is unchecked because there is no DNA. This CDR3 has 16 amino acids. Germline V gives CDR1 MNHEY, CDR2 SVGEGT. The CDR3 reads CASSSGLAGGRDEQYF.